The T cell receptor (beta chain) under discussion was sequenced for a study of cytomegalovirus exposure and HLA in healthy donors. The CDR3 is 13 amino acids. Germline V CDR1 and CDR2: MNHEY, SMNVEV (reference sequence). The V and J ends lost 6 bases and 1 base respectively, with 9 bases between them. In the case of this clone: The sample carries other DNA sequences with the same CDR3.

The PCR contained 60 Vbeta and 13 Jbeta primers. Repertoires were generated with immunoSEQ multiplex PCR, while TCRdb's copy carries only in-frame clones and drops some. The repertoire holds more than 130,000 clones, 80% seen once, with 4.5% to 6.5% in the top ten. The chain is built from TRBV27 and TRBJ1-1; D possibly corresponds to TRBD1 (6 bases). The specimen was PBMCs. This receptor was obtained from a male donor in good health and CMV-seronegative. CDR3 DNA sequence: TGTGCCAGCAGCCTACAGGGGAACACTGAAGCTTTCTTT. Protein sequence: CASSLQGNTEAFF.